The clone carrying this TCR beta chain is medium-sized in the sample. Its specificity is unknown. These data are taken from a study of metastatic and nonmetastatic thyroid tumors. Overall study results and limits: Malignant tumors reportedly showed significantly higher TCR beta diversity than benign nodules in both blood and tumor.

Each patient went into thyroid surgery without having received any treatment. Germline values: CDR1 MNHNS, CDR2 SASEGT. The CDR3 contains 14 residues. With 8 bases removed from V and 3 bases from J, the gap between germline ends came to 17 bases. TCRdb re-called clones via MiXCR from the PCR reads. The sample gives around 19,000 clones, 24% of which show up once; more than 5.5% is in the top ten. V gene TRBV6-1 combines with J gene TRBJ2-7; D not certain. Specimen: tumor tissue. The clonotype was recovered from a female donor with papillary thyroid cancer or a benign thyroid nodule (not recorded which). Some clones in this sample may be carry-over from other donors' samples. Here the CDR3 reads CASSSTRLIYEQYF. The DNA for the CDR3 is TGTGCCAGCTCTTCCACCCGACTGATCTACGAGCAGTACTTC.